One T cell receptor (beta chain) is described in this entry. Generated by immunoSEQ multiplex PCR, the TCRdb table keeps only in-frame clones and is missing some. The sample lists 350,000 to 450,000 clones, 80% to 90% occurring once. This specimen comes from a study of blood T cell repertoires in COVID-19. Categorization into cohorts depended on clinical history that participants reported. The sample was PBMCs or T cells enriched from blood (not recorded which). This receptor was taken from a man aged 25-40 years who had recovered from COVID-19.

This CDR3 reads CASSQGVAEQFF. CDR3 sequence (DNA): TGTGCCAGCAGCCAGGGGGTGGCTGAGCAGTTCTTC. The V call is TRBV12-3 or TRBV12-4, the J call TRBJ2-1; 7 nucleotides agree with TRBD1. The CDR3 covers 12 residues. The trim removed 6 bases at V and 9 bases at J, leaving 5 bases unmatched.